Each of the 26 T cell receptor beta chains below was sequenced from the same sample in a study of T cells after yellow fever vaccination. TCRdb used MiXCR to reprocess the 5' RACE reads, holding one entry per CDR3 protein. Of hundreds of thousands of distinct CDR3 sequences listed, roughly an eighth are singletons. The material sequenced was PBMCs, taken on the day of the yellow fever booster vaccination. These TCRs come from a man aged 25-40 years who received the YFV17D yellow fever vaccine.

CDR3: CSASESSGGPGELFF. CDR3 nucleotides: TGCAGTGCTAGTGAATCGTCGGGGGGGCCCGGGGAGCTGTTTTTT. The rearrangement joins TRBV20-1 to TRBJ2-2, with 8 bases that match TRBD2. The CDR3 is 15 amino acids. With 3 bases clipped from V and 6 bases from J, the junction kept 9 bases outside the gene matches. CDR1 and CDR2 (germline): DFQATT, SNEGSKA (reference sequence).

This rearrangement joins TRBV7-2 to TRBJ2-7; D remains unclear. There are 12 residues in the CDR3. Germline V CDR1 and CDR2: SGHTA, FQGNSA. Trimming stripped 4 bases from V and 5 bases from J, with 9 bases between. Written as DNA, the CDR3 is TGTGCCAGCAGCTCCCCGGGTCACGAGCAGTACTTC. It translates to CASSSPGHEQYF.

Many counts were recorded for this clonotype. The chain carries TRBV7-9 and TRBJ2-7, with 13 bases aligning to TRBD2. The CDR3 loop spans 15 amino acids. From germline, CDR1 is SEHNR and CDR2 FQNEAQ (reference sequence). The junction had 4 bases not matched to a gene; V was cut back by 5 bases and J by 3 bases. Here the CDR3 DNA reads TGTGCCAGCAGCCCCGGGACTAGCGGGATCTACGAGCAGTACTTC. It translates to CASSPGTSGIYEQYF.

The chain uses TRBV5-5 and TRBJ2-7; D not certain. Per the germline V gene, CDR1 is SGHKS and CDR2 is YYEKEE (reference sequence). This CDR3 region has 14 residues. Trimming stripped 2 bases from V and 2 bases from J, with 11 bases between. CDR3 nucleotide sequence: TGTGCCAGCAGCTTAGGACGGAAGACCTACGAGCAGTACTTC. This translates into CASSLGRKTYEQYF.

This chain uses TRBV20-1 with TRBJ2-7, with D perhaps matching TRBD2 (5 bases). V was pared by 6 bases and J by 7 bases, with 22 bases between. CDR3 length: 14 residues. CDR1 DFQATT and CDR2 SNEGSKA come from the germline V gene (reference sequence). CDR3 in amino acids: CSAPSLRRTGEQYF. CDR3 sequence (DNA): TGCAGTGCCCCCTCCCTGCGGAGGACGGGGGAGCAGTACTTC.

This clonotype was detected ten times or more. The chain is built from TRBV24-1 and TRBJ2-3; D perhaps matches TRBD2 (5 bases). Germline CDR1 and CDR2: KGHDR and SFDVKD. The CDR3 spans 16 residues. With 4 bases removed from V and 4 bases from J, the gap between germline ends came to 17 bases. The CDR3 bases are TGTGCCACCAGTGACCGCCTTTGGGAGTTTCCAGATACGCAGTATTTT. Its protein product is CATSDRLWEFPDTQYF.

In this sample, this clonotype turned up a few times. This chain links TRBV12-3 or TRBV12-4 with TRBJ1-5, with a possible D match to TRBD1 (5 bases). With 6 bases removed from V and 1 base from J, the gap between germline ends came to 10 bases. This CDR3 is built from 14 residues. The CDR3 here is CASSRGWSNQPQHF. The CDR3 nucleotides are TGTGCCAGCAGCCGGGGGTGGAGCAATCAGCCCCAGCATTTT.

CDR3 residues: CSVEESSGINEQFF. DNA of the CDR3: TGCAGCGTTGAAGAGTCTAGCGGGATAAATGAGCAGTTCTTC. The chain uses TRBV29-1 and TRBJ2-1, with 9 bases that match TRBD2. V trimming: 0 bases; J trimming: 7 bases; junction bases outside the gene matches: 4. Germline-derived CDR1 and CDR2 are SQVTM and ANQGSEA. The CDR3 consists of 14 residues.

The CDR3, as DNA: TGCAGCGTTAGTAGGACGGCAGCCACAGATACGCAGTATTTT. This gives the protein CSVSRTAATDTQYF. This rearrangement joins TRBV29-1 to TRBJ2-3, with D hard to call. V was shortened by 5 bases and J by 2 bases, with 14 bases between the two germline ends. The CDR3 is 14 amino acids. Germline V gives CDR1 SQVTM, CDR2 ANQGSEA.

Here the CDR3 DNA reads TGTGCCAGCAGTGAAGAGGGTTACAGGAGGAATGAGCAGTTCTTC. It translates to CASSEEGYRRNEQFF. The J gene is TRBJ2-1, the V gene TRBV25-1, with D perhaps given as TRBD1 or TRBD2 (5 bases each). Germline loops: CDR1 MGHDK, CDR2 SYGVNS. The CDR3 runs to 15 residues. V was clipped by 2 bases and J by 7 bases, with 15 bases between them.

This clonotype occurred a few times. V is TRBV6-1 and J is TRBJ2-2; D possibly corresponds to TRBD2 (6 bases). V dropped 6 bases and J dropped 4 bases, with 12 bases sitting between them. Germline V lookup: CDR1 MNHNS, CDR2 SASEGT. This CDR3 has 14 residues. CDR3 in DNA: TGTGCCAGCAGCCGATCCGGGGGCACCGGGGAGCTGTTTTTT. Protein sequence: CASSRSGGTGELFF.

Only a few counts were recorded for this clonotype. The CDR3 sequence is CASSLPGNNEQFF. CDR3 bases: TGTGCCAGCAGCTTACCTGGAAACAATGAGCAGTTCTTC. The chain couples TRBV7-2 to TRBJ2-1; D gene uncertain. V lost 2 bases and J lost 5, with 7 bases in between. The CDR3 is made up of 13 amino acids. Germline CDR1 and CDR2: SGHTA and FQGNSA.

The chain links TRBV20-1 to TRBJ2-3, with 14 nucleotides matching TRBD2. CDR1 is DFQATT, CDR2 SNEGSKA, per germline (reference sequence). The V and J ends lost 6 bases and 5 bases, in that order; junction bases with no gene match: 7. The CDR3 sequence is 15 residues long. The CDR3 loop is CSAGGLAGGRDTQYF. DNA for the CDR3: TGCAGTGCCGGTGGACTAGCGGGAGGCAGAGATACGCAGTATTTT.

This clonotype was recorded at least ten times. The CDR3 DNA is TGCAGTGCTAAGGTCGCGGATCACACAGATACGCAGTATTTT. Its translation: CSAKVADHTDTQYF. This chain joins TRBV20-1 and TRBJ2-3, with no clear D. V lost 4 bases, J lost 2 bases, and 13 bases lay in between. The CDR3 has 14 residues. CDR1 and CDR2 from the germline V gene are DFQATT and SNEGSKA (reference sequence).

The chain couples TRBV2 to TRBJ1-4; the D gene is possibly TRBD1 (5 bases). The CDR3 consists of 12 residues. V was cut by 8 bases and J by 7 bases, with 11 bases left in between. CDR1 SNHLY and CDR2 FYNNEI come from the germline V gene. The CDR3 is CASGGVREKLFF. CDR3 DNA sequence: TGTGCCAGCGGAGGGGTACGTGAAAAACTGTTTTTT.

This clonotype was seen a handful of times. The J gene is TRBJ2-7, the V gene TRBV6-5, with a tentative D call TRBD2 (5 bases). The CDR3 runs to 13 residues. Germline CDR1 is MNHEY and CDR2 is SVGAGI. Trimming took 8 bases from V and 3 from J, leaving 14 bases between them. The CDR3 reads CASGRDSIYEQYF. For the CDR3, the DNA is TGTGCCAGCGGACGGGATTCAATCTACGAGCAGTACTTC.

The CDR3 loop is CSARVPAGYTF. CDR3 sequence (DNA): TGCAGTGCTAGAGTCCCAGCTGGCTACACCTTC. The J gene is TRBJ1-2, the V gene TRBV20-1; D not resolved. Trimming removed 1 base at V and 7 bases at J, with 7 bases between. This CDR3 is 11 amino acids long. The germline CDR1 and CDR2 sequences are DFQATT and SNEGSKA (reference sequence).

This chain links TRBV2 with TRBJ2-1; D may be TRBD2 (5 bases). Germline-derived CDR1 and CDR2 are SNHLY and FYNNEI. Trimming pared 2 bases from V and 2 bases from J, leaving 10 bases between. CDR3 length equals 15 residues. CDR3 protein: CASSETGSTYNEQFF. The CDR3 DNA sequence: TGTGCCAGCAGTGAAACGGGGAGCACCTACAATGAGCAGTTCTTC.

This chain uses TRBV4-2 with TRBJ2-7; D is possibly TRBD1 (6 bases). This CDR3 is 13 amino acids long. Germline CDR1 reads LGHNA; CDR2 reads YNFKEQ. Trimming stripped 0 bases from V and 5 bases from J, with 8 bases between. CDR3 nucleotide sequence: TGTGCCAGCAGCCAAGATCCAGGGGACGAGCAGTACTTC. It specifies CASSQDPGDEQYF.

The chain has TRBV20-1 and TRBJ2-5; D uncertain. Germline lookup yields CDR1 DFQATT and CDR2 SNEGSKA (reference sequence). Trimming shortened V by 0 bases and J by 11 bases, and 7 bases separated the two germline ends. This CDR3 contains 10 residues. This CDR3 reads CSARDWDQYF. CDR3 bases: TGCAGTGCTAGAGATTGGGATCAGTACTTC.

The rearrangement links TRBV20-1 to TRBJ2-7, with D unclear. Trimming removed 4 bases at V and 5 bases at J, with 12 bases between. The CDR3 is 12 residues long. CDR1 and CDR2 from the germline V gene are DFQATT and SNEGSKA (reference sequence). The CDR3 sequence: CSAISGVDEQYF. The CDR3 region has the DNA TGCAGTGCTATTTCCGGTGTCGACGAGCAGTACTTC.

The chain couples TRBV5-1 to TRBJ2-7; D ambiguous. CDR1 and CDR2 (germline): SGHRS, YFSETQ. The V and J ends lost 4 bases and 5 bases respectively, with 10 bases between them. The CDR3 length is 12 residues. This CDR3 is CASSLPPNEQYF. Written as DNA, the CDR3 is TGCGCCAGCAGCCTGCCCCCCAACGAGCAGTACTTC.

This sequence joins TRBV20-1 and TRBJ2-1; 8 bases align to TRBD2. Germline V lookup: CDR1 DFQATT, CDR2 SNEGSKA (reference sequence). The CDR3 sequence is 15 residues long. V shed 3 bases, J shed 0 bases, and the junction held 4 bases outside the gene matches. This chain's CDR3 is CSASASGGSYNEQFF. The CDR3 DNA reads as TGCAGTGCTAGTGCCAGCGGGGGCTCCTACAATGAGCAGTTCTTC.

The sample holds a few counts of this clonotype. The chain uses TRBV3-1 and TRBJ2-1, with D tentatively TRBD1 (5 bases). From germline, CDR1 is LGHDT and CDR2 YNNKEL (reference sequence). There are 13 residues in the CDR3. Trimming removed 6 bases at V and 9 bases at J, with 15 bases between. The CDR3 region is CASRVGVGAEQFF. The CDR3 nucleotides are TGTGCCAGCAGGGTAGGGGTAGGCGCTGAGCAGTTCTTC.

The chain is built from TRBV27 and TRBJ1-6; 7 nucleotides match TRBD1. CDR1 is MNHEY and CDR2 is SMNVEV in the germline V gene (reference sequence). The ends lost 6 bases at V and 9 bases at J; junction bases unmatched: 8. This CDR3 contains 14 residues. CDR3 DNA sequence: TGTGCCAGCAGCATGGAACAGGGGATTTCACCCCTCCACTTT. It codes for CASSMEQGISPLHF.

In this sample, this clonotype turned up a few times. This chain connects TRBV6-2 or TRBV6-3 to TRBJ1-5, with unresolved D. V lost 2 bases and J lost 5, with 7 bases in between. Germline V CDR1 and CDR2: MNHEY, SVGEGT. This CDR3 contains 13 residues. CDR3 DNA: TGTGCCAGCAGTTACAAGGGCTATCAGCCCCAGCATTTT. As protein: CASSYKGYQPQHF.